This entry lists 12 T cell receptor beta chains sequenced from one sample in a study of blood T cells in healthy people across ages. Primed by a sample-barcoded 5' primer and a J-beta primer mix, a second PCR proceeded for 7 to 11 cycles. MiXCR was run by TCRdb on the 5' RACE reads, yielding one entry per CDR3 protein. Of more than 1,400,000 distinct CDR3 sequences listed, 42% are singletons. Sample: blood. These receptor sequences come from a woman under 30 in good health.

For this clonotype: Its ends do not fully match the called genes, so a read error is possible. This chain joins TRBV28 and TRBJ2-7; D unresolved. The CDR3 totals 15 residues. Germline-derived CDR1 and CDR2 are MDHEN and SYDVKM. The DNA of the CDR3 is TGTGCCAGCAGTTTATTTCGGGCGAGCTCCTACGGGCAGTACTTC. Protein: CASSLFRASSYGQYF. Based on the CDR3 plus reference TRBV28 and TRBJ2-7, the full variable domain is DVKVTQSSRYLVKRTGEKVFLECVQDMDHENMFWYRQDPGLGLRLIYFSYDVKMKEKGDIPEGYSVSREKKERFSLILESASTNQTSMYLCASSLFRASSYGQYFGPGTRLTVT.

The chain joins TRBV6-5 to TRBJ1-2; TRBD1 matches 9 bases. This CDR3 is built from 15 residues. J lost 2 bases, V lost 4 bases, and 5 bases had no gene match. From germline, CDR1 is MNHEY and CDR2 SVGAGI. CDR3 in DNA: TGTGCCAGCAGTTTCGGGGACAGGGAGAACTATGGCTACACCTTC. Its translation is CASSFGDRENYGYTF.

This clonotype was counted a few times. This chain connects TRBV18 to TRBJ2-7; a weak D match, TRBD2 (5 bases). Trimming stripped 5 bases from V and 2 bases from J, with 10 bases between. The germline CDR1 and CDR2 sequences are KGHSH and LQKENI. This CDR3 comprises 13 residues. The CDR3 DNA reads as TGTGCCAGCTCAGATCAAGCGGCCTACGAGCAGTACTTC. The encoded protein is CASSDQAAYEQYF.

J is TRBJ2-1 and V is TRBV20-1; D call uncertain. The germline V gene encodes CDR1 DFQATT and CDR2 SNEGSKA (reference sequence). This CDR3 is 11 amino acids long. V lost 7 bases to trimming and J lost 7 bases, with 11 bases between them. The CDR3 DNA reads TGCAGTGTCCGAGGCCCTAATGAGCAGTTCTTC. Its translation: CSVRGPNEQFF.

V is TRBV20-1 and J is TRBJ2-5; TRBD2 agrees at 9 bases. Germline V CDR1 and CDR2: DFQATT, SNEGSKA (reference sequence). Trimming took 4 bases from V and 5 from J; bases not matched to a gene: 8. This CDR3 has 14 amino acids. The CDR3 spells CSAKRSGGIETQYF. CDR3 nucleotides: TGCAGTGCTAAGAGAAGCGGGGGGATCGAGACCCAGTACTTC.

This chain connects TRBV28 to TRBJ1-2; D perhaps matches TRBD1 (6 bases). This CDR3 spans 14 amino acids. The germline V and J ends were trimmed by 3 bases and 8 bases, with 16 bases remaining between them. Germline values: CDR1 MDHEN, CDR2 SYDVKM. CDR3 nucleotide sequence: TGTGCCAGCAGTTTGAATCCAGGGGACGAGGGCTACACCTTC. Translated, it gives CASSLNPGDEGYTF.

The V and J genes are TRBV6-2 or TRBV6-3 and TRBJ2-1; possibly TRBD1 for D (5 bases). Germline V gene sequence: CDR1 MNHEY, CDR2 SVGEGT. Trimming took off 2 bases at V and 4 bases at J, with 9 bases between the two ends. The CDR3 is 14 residues long. The CDR3 spells CASSYARQYNEQFF. The DNA of the CDR3 is TGTGCCAGCAGTTACGCGAGACAGTACAATGAGCAGTTCTTC.

The chain combines TRBV5-1 with TRBJ1-4; unclear D gene. Trimming removed 4 bases from V and 3 bases from J, with 10 bases in between. The CDR3 length is 14 residues. Germline V gives CDR1 SGHRS, CDR2 YFSETQ. As DNA, the CDR3 is TGCGCCAGCAGCCACGCCGGATCTAATGAAAAACTGTTTTTT. It translates to CASSHAGSNEKLFF.

This clonotype occurred a few times. The CDR3 sequence is CASSPWAGGLRETQYF. The CDR3 coding sequence is TGTGCCAGCAGTCCCTGGGCGGGGGGGCTGCGGGAGACCCAGTACTTC. The chain links TRBV27 to TRBJ2-5, with 9 bases aligning to TRBD2. Germline V lookup: CDR1 MNHEY, CDR2 SMNVEV (reference sequence). This CDR3 has 16 residues. The junction had 12 bases not matched to a gene; V was cut back by 5 bases and J by 5 bases.

Details on this clonotype: A read error may produce the germline difference seen at one junction end. In DNA form, the CDR3 reads TGCAGTGCTACAGGGACACTTAACTATAGCTACACCTTC. As protein: CSATGTLNYSYTF. The chain has TRBV20-1 and TRBJ1-2, with a weak D call TRBD1 (6 bases). This CDR3 is 13 amino acids long. Germline V gene data show CDR1 as DFQATT and CDR2 as SNEGSKA (reference sequence).

This clonotype was detected many times. The chain combines TRBV7-3 with TRBJ1-2; 8 bases are shared with TRBD1. Germline CDR1 and CDR2: SGHTA and FQGTGA. V shed 3 bases and J 6 bases; nucleotides not matched to a gene: 6. This CDR3 is 14 amino acids long. The CDR3: CASSFGQGEDGYTF. DNA for the CDR3: TGTGCCAGCAGCTTTGGACAGGGCGAGGATGGCTACACCTTC.

V usage is TRBV12-3 or TRBV12-4 and J usage is TRBJ2-7; D may be TRBD2 (5 bases). Trimming pared 6 bases from V and 7 bases from J, leaving 16 bases between. The CDR3 runs 13 residues. The CDR3 DNA reads TGTGCCAGCAGAAAAACTAGTGCCCGGGAGCAGTACTTC. Translation gives CASRKTSAREQYF.